Each of the 17 T cell receptor beta chains below was sequenced from the same sample in a study of blood T cell repertoires in COVID-19. Produced via immunoSEQ multiplex PCR; TCRdb's table is partial and in-frame only. Of some 200,000 clones listed, roughly 86% are singletons. The sequencing input was peripheral blood. The source is a woman between 40 and 50 years old with acute or convalescent COVID-19.

The CDR3 DNA sequence: TGTGCCAGCAGTTCAAACGGGATAAACATTCAGTACTTC. It translates to CASSSNGINIQYF. The V call is TRBV7-9, the J call TRBJ2-4; TRBD2 might be the D (5 bases). V shed 6 bases and J shed 6 bases, with 12 bases lying between them. The germline gives CDR1 SEHNR, CDR2 FQNEAQ (reference sequence). The CDR3 consists of 13 residues.

This chain joins TRBV12-3 or TRBV12-4 and TRBJ2-3, with D unclear. The CDR3 runs 13 residues. V was cut by 6 bases and J by 6 bases, with 13 bases left in between. The CDR3: CASSNLVPDTQYF. The CDR3 nucleotides read TGTGCCAGCAGCAACCTAGTACCCGATACGCAGTATTTT.

The chain couples TRBV5-1 to TRBJ2-3; 7 positions agree with TRBD1. The V segment lost 2 bases and the J segment 2 bases; nucleotides outside the gene matches: 5. The CDR3 covers 15 residues. Per germline, CDR1 SGHRS and CDR2 YFSETQ. The CDR3, as DNA: TGCGCCAGCAGCTTTGACAGGGCCATCACAGATACGCAGTATTTT. This encodes CASSFDRAITDTQYF.

The gene calls are TRBV30 and TRBJ2-5; D is perhaps TRBD2 (5 bases). Germline-derived CDR1 and CDR2 are GTSNPN and SVGIG (reference sequence). The CDR3 is 12 amino acids. V lost 3 bases and J lost 0, with 5 bases in between. This CDR3 reads CAWSGNQETQYF. CDR3 bases: TGTGCCTGGAGCGGGAACCAAGAGACCCAGTACTTC. The full variable domain, with the rest looked up from reference TRBV30 and TRBJ2-5, is SQTIHQWPATLVQPVGSPLSLECTVEGTSNPNLYWYRQAAGRGLQLLFYSVGIGQISSEVPQNLSASRPQDRQFILSSKKLLLSDSGFYLCAWSGNQETQYFGPGTRLLVL.

The rearrangement links TRBV14 to TRBJ2-1; 10 positions agree with TRBD2. The CDR3 spans 14 residues. Germline V lookup: CDR1 SGHDN, CDR2 FVKESK. V trimming: 1 base; J trimming: 9 bases; junction bases outside the gene matches: 3. Here the CDR3 reads CASSQAASGGEQFF. CDR3 sequence (DNA): TGTGCCAGCAGCCAAGCGGCTAGCGGGGGTGAGCAGTTCTTC.

This clone showed up many times. Other DNA sequences in the sample encode the same CDR3. The chain combines TRBV6-5 with TRBJ1-1, with 7 bases matching TRBD1. Germline-derived CDR1 and CDR2 are MNHEY and SVGAGI. V shed 6 bases and J 6 bases; nucleotides not matched to a gene: 7. This CDR3 region has 13 residues. The CDR3 bases are TGTGCCAGCAGCCGCCGACAGGGCGCTGAAGCTTTCTTT. Its protein is CASSRRQGAEAFF.

This chain joins TRBV6-1 and TRBJ2-7; D is perhaps TRBD1 (6 bases). V lost 4 bases and J lost 4, with 17 bases in between. The CDR3 sequence is 15 residues long. Per germline, CDR1 MNHNS and CDR2 SASEGT. The CDR3 coding sequence is TGTGCCAGCAGTGCAGCAACAGGGTCTCCGTACGAGCAGTACTTC. Translation: CASSAATGSPYEQYF.

There are a few counts of this clone. This rearrangement joins TRBV16 to TRBJ1-1; D is uncertain. CDR3 size: 13 residues. The V and J ends lost 0 bases and 11 bases respectively, with 13 bases between them. Germline assignment: CDR1 KGHSY and CDR2 FQNENV. In nucleotides, the CDR3 is TGTGCCAGCAGCCAATCAAGGGAGGGAGAGGCTTTCTTT. Translation: CASSQSREGEAFF.

The rearrangement uses TRBV2 and TRBJ2-5; TRBD2 agrees at 7 bases. CDR1 and CDR2 from the germline V gene are SNHLY and FYNNEI. The CDR3 is 14 residues long. V lost 5 bases to trimming and J lost 2 bases; unmatched junction nucleotides: 5. The CDR3 DNA is TGTGCCAGCAGTCTGGGGAGGGAGCAAGAGACCCAGTACTTC. Its translation is CASSLGREQETQYF.

This chain connects TRBV28 to TRBJ2-7; 7 bases fit TRBD1. The CDR3 sequence is 16 residues long. In germline, CDR1 is MDHEN, CDR2 SYDVKM. The V gene end was trimmed by 4 bases and the J gene end by 2 bases; junction bases not matched to a gene: 11. The CDR3 reads CASSYIRGQATYEQYF. CDR3 coding DNA: TGTGCCAGCAGTTACATTAGAGGACAGGCGACCTACGAGCAGTACTTC.

This chain joins TRBV7-6 and TRBJ2-2; TRBD1 matches 8 bases. The CDR3 is made up of 14 amino acids. CDR1 is SGHVS and CDR2 is FNYEAQ in the germline V gene. J was trimmed by 6 bases and V by 11 bases; bases with no gene match: 11. CDR3 nucleotide sequence: TGTGCCGCAGGGGGCAGCGCCAGGGCCGGGGAGCTGTTTTTT. This gives the protein CAAGGSARAGELFF.

The CDR3 sequence is CASSSSGYGYTF. The CDR3 DNA reads TGTGCCAGCAGTTCATCAGGCTATGGCTACACCTTC. V and J are TRBV12-3 or TRBV12-4 and TRBJ1-2; D unclear. The ends were cut back, 4 bases at V and 4 bases at J, with 7 bases in the middle. The CDR3 contains 12 residues.

CDR3 amino acids: CASTPDPAGGHEQYF. CDR3 nucleotides: TGTGCCAGCACCCCAGACCCAGCAGGGGGACACGAGCAGTACTTC. The V gene is TRBV7-9, the J gene TRBJ2-7; 7 nucleotides align to TRBD1. The CDR3 extends over 15 amino acids. Trimming at V came to 7 bases and at J to 5 bases, leaving 14 bases not matched to a gene. Per germline, CDR1 SEHNR and CDR2 FQNEAQ (reference sequence).

This clone has just a few counts. The rearrangement uses TRBV12-5 and TRBJ2-7, with 9 bases fitting TRBD1. CDR3 length: 14 residues. V trimming: 2 bases; J trimming: 6 bases; junction bases outside the gene matches: 5. Germline V gives CDR1 LGHNT, CDR2 FRNRAP. The CDR3 region has the DNA TGTGCTAGTGGTTTGAGACAGGGGGTGAGCGAGCAGTACTTC. It specifies CASGLRQGVSEQYF.

V is TRBV3-1 (or the pseudogene TRBV3-2) and J is TRBJ2-3; 8 nucleotides line up with TRBD1. V trimming: 3 bases; J trimming: 1 base; junction bases outside the gene matches: 12. Germline lookup yields CDR1 LGHDT and CDR2 YNNKEL (reference sequence). This CDR3 contains 18 residues. In DNA, the CDR3 is TGTGCCAGCAGCCAGGAAACGGACAGGGAGAAACGCACAGATACGCAGTATTTT. The encoded protein is CASSQETDREKRTDTQYF.

The V gene is TRBV7-2, the J gene TRBJ2-2; TRBD2 might be the D (6 bases). The V gene's germline CDR1 is SGHTA and CDR2 FQGNSA. This CDR3 is 15 amino acids long. V dropped 6 bases and J dropped 1 base, with 12 bases sitting between them. CDR3 loop: CASSYSGVNTGELFF. The CDR3 DNA follows: TGTGCCAGCAGTTATAGCGGAGTGAACACCGGGGAGCTGTTTTTT.

V and J are TRBV6-2 or TRBV6-3 and TRBJ1-2; maybe TRBD1 (5 bases). The CDR3 sequence is 15 residues long. Germline V lookup: CDR1 MNHEY, CDR2 SVGEGT. Trimming removed 0 bases at V and 8 bases at J, with 16 bases between. CDR3 amino acids: CASSYSMTAQGGYTF. The CDR3, as DNA: TGTGCCAGCAGTTACTCGATGACAGCCCAGGGAGGCTACACCTTC.